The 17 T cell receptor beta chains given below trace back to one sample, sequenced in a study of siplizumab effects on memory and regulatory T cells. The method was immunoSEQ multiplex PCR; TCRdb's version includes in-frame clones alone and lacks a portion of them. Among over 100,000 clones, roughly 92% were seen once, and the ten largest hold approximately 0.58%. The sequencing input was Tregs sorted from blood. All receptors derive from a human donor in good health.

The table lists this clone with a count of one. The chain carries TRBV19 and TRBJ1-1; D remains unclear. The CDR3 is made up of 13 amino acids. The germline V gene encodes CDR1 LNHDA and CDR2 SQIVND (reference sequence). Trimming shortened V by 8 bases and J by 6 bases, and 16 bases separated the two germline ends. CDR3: CASSRRSISEAFF. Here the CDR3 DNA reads TGTGCCAGTTCACGGAGAAGTATCTCTGAAGCTTTCTTT.

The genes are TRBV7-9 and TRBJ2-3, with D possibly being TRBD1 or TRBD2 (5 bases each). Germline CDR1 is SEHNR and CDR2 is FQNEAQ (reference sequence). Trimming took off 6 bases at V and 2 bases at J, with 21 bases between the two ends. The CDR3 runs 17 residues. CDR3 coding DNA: TGTGCCAGCAGTTACGGGGCAGGGAGTTGGGTCACAGATACGCAGTATTTT. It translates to CASSYGAGSWVTDTQYF.

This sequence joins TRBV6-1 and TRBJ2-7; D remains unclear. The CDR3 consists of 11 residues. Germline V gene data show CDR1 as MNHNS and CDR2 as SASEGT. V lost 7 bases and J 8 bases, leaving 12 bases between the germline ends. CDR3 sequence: CASMGKVQQYF. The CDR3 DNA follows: TGTGCCAGCATGGGTAAGGTACAGCAGTACTTC.

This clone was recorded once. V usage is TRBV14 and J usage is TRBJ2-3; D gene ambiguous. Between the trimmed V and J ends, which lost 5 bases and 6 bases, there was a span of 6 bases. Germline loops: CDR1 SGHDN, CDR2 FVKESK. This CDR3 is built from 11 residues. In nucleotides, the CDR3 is TGTGCCAGCAGCGGGTGGGATACGCAGTATTTT. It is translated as CASSGWDTQYF. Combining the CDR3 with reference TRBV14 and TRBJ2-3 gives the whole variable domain EAGVTQFPSHSVIEKGQTVTLRCDPISGHDNLYWYRRVMGKEIKFLLHFVKESKQDESGMPNNRFLAERTGGTYSTLKVQPAELEDSGVYFCASSGWDTQYFGPGTRLTVL.

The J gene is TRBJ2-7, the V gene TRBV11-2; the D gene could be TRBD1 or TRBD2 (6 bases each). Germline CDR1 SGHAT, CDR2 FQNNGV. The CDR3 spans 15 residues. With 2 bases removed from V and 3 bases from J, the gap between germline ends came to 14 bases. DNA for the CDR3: TGTGCCAGCAGCTTAACAGGAGGGGGAGGCTACGAGCAGTACTTC. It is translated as CASSLTGGGGYEQYF.

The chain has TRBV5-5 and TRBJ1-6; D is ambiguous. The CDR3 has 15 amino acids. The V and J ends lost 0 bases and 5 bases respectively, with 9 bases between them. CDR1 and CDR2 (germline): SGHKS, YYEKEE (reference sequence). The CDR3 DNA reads TGTGCCAGCAGCTTGGAAGGGTTTAATAATTCACCCCTCCACTTT. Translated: CASSLEGFNNSPLHF.

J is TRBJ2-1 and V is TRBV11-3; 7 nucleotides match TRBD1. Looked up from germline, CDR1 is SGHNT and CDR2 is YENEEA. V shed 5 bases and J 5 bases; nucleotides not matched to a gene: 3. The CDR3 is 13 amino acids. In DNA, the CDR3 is TGTGCCAGCAGCCGCGACAGGGACAATGAGCAGTTCTTC. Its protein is CASSRDRDNEQFF.

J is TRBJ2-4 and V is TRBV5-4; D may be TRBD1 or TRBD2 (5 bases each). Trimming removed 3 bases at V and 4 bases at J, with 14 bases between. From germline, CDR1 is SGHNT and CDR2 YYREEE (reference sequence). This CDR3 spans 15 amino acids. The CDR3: CASSSARDGKNIQYF. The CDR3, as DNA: TGTGCCAGCAGCTCCGCCCGGGACGGGAAAAACATTCAGTACTTC.

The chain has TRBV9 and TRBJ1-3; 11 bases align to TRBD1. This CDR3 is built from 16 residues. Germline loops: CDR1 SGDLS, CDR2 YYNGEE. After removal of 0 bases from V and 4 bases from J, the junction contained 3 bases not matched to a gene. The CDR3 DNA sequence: TGTGCCAGCAGCGTAGCGGACAGGGGGCGAGGAAACACCATATATTTT. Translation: CASSVADRGRGNTIYF.

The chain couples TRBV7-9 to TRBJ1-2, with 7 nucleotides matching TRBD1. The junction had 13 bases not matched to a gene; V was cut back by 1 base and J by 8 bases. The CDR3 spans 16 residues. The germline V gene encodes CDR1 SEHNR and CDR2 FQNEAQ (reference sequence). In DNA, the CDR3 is TGTGCCAGCAGCTTAGGAGGCGCCGGGACAGCCATAGGCTACACCTTC. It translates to CASSLGGAGTAIGYTF. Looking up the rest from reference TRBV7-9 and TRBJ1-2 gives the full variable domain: DTGVSQNPRHKITKRGQNVTFRCDPISEHNRLYWYRQTLGQGPEFLTYFQNEAQLEKSRLLSDRFSAERPKGSFSTLEIQRTEQGDSAMYLCASSLGGAGTAIGYTFGSGTRLTVV.

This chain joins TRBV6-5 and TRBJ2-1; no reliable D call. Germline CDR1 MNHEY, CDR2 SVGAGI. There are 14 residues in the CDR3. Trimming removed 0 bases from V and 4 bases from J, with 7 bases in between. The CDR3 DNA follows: TGTGCCAGCAGTTACTCCCGCAGGTACAATGAGCAGTTCTTC. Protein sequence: CASSYSRRYNEQFF.

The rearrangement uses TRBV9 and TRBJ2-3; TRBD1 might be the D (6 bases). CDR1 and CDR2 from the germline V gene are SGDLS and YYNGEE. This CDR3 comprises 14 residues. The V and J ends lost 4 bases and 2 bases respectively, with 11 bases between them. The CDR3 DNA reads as TGTGCCAGCAGCCCTCACAGGGTCACAGATACGCAGTATTTT. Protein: CASSPHRVTDTQYF.

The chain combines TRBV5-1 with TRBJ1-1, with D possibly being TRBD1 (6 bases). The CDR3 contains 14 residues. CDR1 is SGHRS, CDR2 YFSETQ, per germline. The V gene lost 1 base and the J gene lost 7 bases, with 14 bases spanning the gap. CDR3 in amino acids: CASSLLAGASEAFF. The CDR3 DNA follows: TGCGCCAGCAGCTTGCTCGCGGGGGCAAGTGAAGCTTTCTTT. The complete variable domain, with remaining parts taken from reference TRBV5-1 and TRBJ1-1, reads KAGVTQTPRYLIKTRGQQVTLSCSPISGHRSVSWYQQTPGQGLQFLFEYFSETQRNKGNFPGRFSGRQFSNSRSEMNVSTLELGDSALYLCASSLLAGASEAFFGQGTRLTVV.

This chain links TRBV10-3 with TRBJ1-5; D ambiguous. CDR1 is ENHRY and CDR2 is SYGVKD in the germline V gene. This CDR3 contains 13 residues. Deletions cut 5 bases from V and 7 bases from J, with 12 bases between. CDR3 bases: TGTGCCATCAGTCCCACCCCTCGCCAGCCCCAGCATTTT. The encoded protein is CAISPTPRQPQHF.

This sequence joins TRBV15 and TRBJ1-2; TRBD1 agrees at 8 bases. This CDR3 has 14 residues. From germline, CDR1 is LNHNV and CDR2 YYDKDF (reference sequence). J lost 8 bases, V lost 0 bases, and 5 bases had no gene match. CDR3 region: CATSRDQGARGYTF. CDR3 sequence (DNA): TGTGCCACCAGCAGAGATCAGGGGGCTCGGGGCTACACCTTC.

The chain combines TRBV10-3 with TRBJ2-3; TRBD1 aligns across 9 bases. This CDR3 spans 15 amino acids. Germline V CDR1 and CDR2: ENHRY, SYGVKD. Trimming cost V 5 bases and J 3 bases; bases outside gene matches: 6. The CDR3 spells CAISILGQGTDTQYF. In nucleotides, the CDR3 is TGTGCCATCAGTATCTTGGGACAGGGTACAGATACGCAGTATTTT.

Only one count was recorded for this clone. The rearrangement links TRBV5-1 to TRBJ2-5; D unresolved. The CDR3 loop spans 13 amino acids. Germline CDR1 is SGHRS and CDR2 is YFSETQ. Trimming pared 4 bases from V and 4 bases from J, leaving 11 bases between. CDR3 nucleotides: TGCGCCAGCAGCCCGTCGGGCCCAGAGACCCAGTACTTC. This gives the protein CASSPSGPETQYF.